What follows is one TCR beta chain and its context. Its cognate antigen is unknown. The data were produced by immunoSEQ multiplex PCR, yet TCRdb's version contains in-frame clones alone and is incomplete. In the table there are tens of thousands of clones, 87% of which are singletons. These data belong to a study of OX40 agonist ivuxolimab in advanced cancers. For the study at large: Patients in the trial were receiving intravenous ivuxolimab every 2 weeks, at doses of 0.01 to 10 mg/kg.

Study-wide results and limits: The study found that CD8+ T cells averaged more expanded clones than CD4+.

V lost 3 bases and J 0 bases, leaving 5 bases between the germline ends. The germline V gene has CDR1 SGHNT and CDR2 YYREEE (reference sequence). This CDR3 region has 13 residues. This sequence originates from an adult with an advanced solid tumor such as melanoma, head and neck, liver or kidney cancer. Material: CD4+ or CD8+ T cells sorted from blood, obtained in a trial of the OX40 agonist ivuxolimab. The chain combines TRBV5-4 with TRBJ2-3; D is ambiguous. CDR3 residues: CASSSPSTDTQYF. CDR3 DNA: TGTGCCAGCAGCTCGCCTAGCACAGATACGCAGTATTTT.